Listed below are T cell receptor beta chains from one sample, sequenced in a study of blood T cell repertoires in COVID-19. The table came from immunoSEQ multiplex PCR; TCRdb's copy has only in-frame clones and leaves some out. Among around 170,000 clones listed, 80% to 85% were seen once. Material for sequencing was peripheral blood. The receptors shown here come from a man aged 18-30 years with active or convalescent COVID-19. Each CDR3 is given without its conserved first and last residue. Fields, in order: V gene, CDR3 protein.

>TRBV29-1
SVRDRGRRETQY
>TRBV4-1
ASSQDPTRGNQPQH
>TRBV6-5
ASTRDRHTEAF
>TRBV12-3/TRBV12-4
ASSLSGNEQF
>TRBV11-3
ASSLGGRNTEAF
>TRBV7-2
ASSLDSRYNSPLH
>TRBV6-2/TRBV6-3
ASSYSGHRSSYEQY
>TRBV28
ASSLSYQPQH
>TRBV5-1
ASSLIQGSYGYT
>TRBV2
ASTTNYGYT
>TRBV18
ASSPGGVLGYEQY
>TRBV6-1
ASSDRGSTEAF
>TRBV25-1
ASSVMGHDYNSPLH
>TRBV5-6
ASSLTDRNTEAF
>TRBV27
ASSSGGAYEQY
>TRBV11-3
ASSSGLAREAHNEQF
>TRBV29-1
SVERGQEAF
>TRBV24-1
ATSAGALYEQY
>TRBV2
ASRDVATGWIYGYT
>TRBV18
ASSPGTGDYEQY
>TRBV5-1
ASSLVPATSSSTDTQY
>TRBV7-9
ASSADRVGYT
>TRBV7-9
ASSLRTSGANEQF
>TRBV2
ASSGPNRASGNTIY
>TRBV6-2/TRBV6-3
ASSFQEINYGYT
>TRBV28
ASSFRGAGGEAF
>TRBV5-1
ASSPGQNTEAF
>TRBV6-5
ASSTRGGYEQY
>TRBV5-1
ASSLQGDSYEQY
>TRBV19
ASSLDRRKTEAF
>TRBV28
ASSLAGPEYNEQF
>TRBV6-4
ASSAGTGGSYEQY
>TRBV5-5
ASSKGVQETQY
>TRBV14
ASSPSWGVGTEAF
>TRBV4-1
ASSQDTGVNEKLF
>TRBV2
ASKHPGQGSTDTQY